Below, 24 T cell receptor beta chains from the same sample are listed, as sequenced in a study of shared clonotypes between healthy human individuals. Some clones are missing from TCRdb's copy, which holds only in-frame ones; the method was immunoSEQ multiplex PCR. The table shows about 2.4 million clones, with 93% occurring only once. The sequenced material came from naive CD4+ T cells from PBMCs. Subset of the sample: CD45RA+ positively selected. The receptors shown here come from a young man in good health. Some clones in this sample may be carry-over from other donors' samples.

This clone was picked up one time. The V gene is TRBV28, the J gene TRBJ1-4; 8 bases are shared with TRBD1. The J segment lost 0 bases and the V segment lost 3 bases, leaving 3 bases of the junction unmatched. Germline values: CDR1 MDHEN, CDR2 SYDVKM. This CDR3 spans 16 amino acids. CDR3 coding DNA: TGTGCCAGCAGTTTTGACAGGGGTGCAACTAATGAAAAACTGTTTTTT. Translation gives CASSFDRGATNEKLFF.

The genes are TRBV28 and TRBJ2-1; TRBD2 matches 12 bases. This CDR3 contains 17 residues. J was trimmed by 8 bases and V by 6 bases; bases with no gene match: 14. Germline lookup yields CDR1 MDHEN and CDR2 SYDVKM. CDR3 nucleotides: TGTGCCAGCAGGATCTGGACTAGCGGGAATGGGAGCCATGAGCAGTTCTTC. Translated: CASRIWTSGNGSHEQFF.

J is TRBJ2-7 and V is TRBV7-3, with TRBD2 matching over 8 bases. The CDR3 extends over 15 amino acids. The germline gives CDR1 SGHTA, CDR2 FQGTGA. V trimming: 5 bases; J trimming: 2 bases; junction bases outside the gene matches: 8. CDR3 loop: CASSPTGGRPYEQYF. The CDR3 DNA reads as TGTGCCAGCAGCCCCACGGGCGGGAGGCCCTACGAGCAGTACTTC.

The chain joins TRBV7-3 to TRBJ2-1; D gene ambiguous. Germline V gives CDR1 SGHTA, CDR2 FQGTGA. Deletions cut 4 bases from V and 2 bases from J, with 6 bases between. The CDR3 consists of 13 residues. The CDR3 DNA follows: TGTGCCAGCAGCTCCGAGACCTACAATGAGCAGTTCTTC. Residues: CASSSETYNEQFF.

This chain links TRBV15 with TRBJ2-3; 8 bases are a match to TRBD2. Trimming removed 9 bases from V and 3 bases from J; junction bases left unmatched: 2. This CDR3 has 12 residues. Germline CDR1 LNHNV, CDR2 YYDKDF (reference sequence). CDR3 residues: CATQRGTDTQYF. CDR3 nucleotide sequence: TGTGCCACTCAGCGGGGGACAGATACGCAGTATTTT.

This chain joins TRBV5-1 and TRBJ1-1, with D unresolved. V gave up 3 bases and J gave up 4 bases, with 10 bases separating them. The CDR3 is 13 amino acids. Per the germline V gene, CDR1 is SGHRS and CDR2 is YFSETQ. The CDR3, as DNA: TGCGCCAGCAGCTACCGGACGGTCACTGAAGCTTTCTTT. Its translation is CASSYRTVTEAFF.

As DNA, the CDR3 is TGTGCCAGTAGTACGACAGGGAGGTTCACTGAAGCTTTCTTT. Its protein product is CASSTTGRFTEAFF. V usage is TRBV19 and J usage is TRBJ1-1; 7 bases agree with TRBD1. V was pared by 4 bases and J by 4 bases, with 6 bases of the junction left unmatched. The CDR3 sequence is 14 residues long. Germline V gene data show CDR1 as LNHDA and CDR2 as SQIVND (reference sequence). Together with reference TRBV19 and TRBJ1-1, the CDR3 gives the full variable domain: DGGITQSPKYLFRKEGQNVTLSCEQNLNHDAMYWYRQDPGQGLRLIYYSQIVNDFQKGDIAEGYSVSREKKESFPLTVTSAQKNPTAFYLCASSTTGRFTEAFFGQGTRLTVV.

CDR3: CASSLFGVFTGELFF. Here the CDR3 DNA reads TGTGCCAGCAGTTTATTTGGTGTTTTCACCGGGGAGCTGTTTTTT. This chain connects TRBV27 to TRBJ2-2; D uncertain. The CDR3 covers 15 residues. Per germline, CDR1 MNHEY and CDR2 SMNVEV (reference sequence). V lost 1 base and J 4 bases, leaving 10 bases between the germline ends.

The rearrangement uses TRBV21-1 and TRBJ1-2. TRBV21-1 is listed as a pseudogene. The CDR3 contains 11 residues. The CDR3 DNA reads as TGTGCCAGCAGGAGGGGGGGCGGCTACACCTTC. It translates to CASRRGGGYTF.

The V gene is TRBV28, the J gene TRBJ2-1, with 14 bases fitting TRBD2. J was trimmed by 6 bases and V by 4 bases; bases with no gene match: 5. The CDR3 runs 16 residues. The germline V gene has CDR1 MDHEN and CDR2 SYDVKM. CDR3 bases: TGTGCCAGCAGTTCCACGGGACTAGCGGGAGCCAATGAGCAGTTCTTC. Translation gives CASSSTGLAGANEQFF.

The count of this clone is one. The chain recombines TRBV28 with TRBJ1-4, with D tentatively TRBD1 (6 bases). The CDR3 extends over 15 amino acids. V shed 2 bases and J shed 0 bases, with 7 bases lying between them. Germline assignment: CDR1 MDHEN and CDR2 SYDVKM. The CDR3: CASSLEGATNEKLFF. The CDR3 bases are TGTGCCAGCAGTTTAGAGGGGGCAACTAATGAAAAACTGTTTTTT.

This clone was seen once. The J gene is TRBJ2-1, the V gene TRBV15; perhaps TRBD1 as D (5 bases). The CDR3 totals 14 residues. Trimming stripped 5 bases from V and 7 bases from J, with 15 bases between. Germline V lookup: CDR1 LNHNV, CDR2 YYDKDF (reference sequence). This chain's CDR3 is CATSASLRENEQFF. As DNA, the CDR3 is TGTGCCACCAGCGCCTCCCTCAGGGAAAATGAGCAGTTCTTC.

The V gene is TRBV27, the J gene TRBJ1-2; D gene ambiguous. CDR1 and CDR2 (germline): MNHEY, SMNVEV (reference sequence). The ends were cut back, 4 bases at V and 2 bases at J, with 8 bases in the middle. CDR3 length: 13 residues. CDR3 in amino acids: CASSSKENYGYTF. The DNA for the CDR3 is TGTGCCAGCAGTTCCAAAGAGAACTATGGCTACACCTTC.

The J gene is TRBJ2-5, the V gene TRBV30, with 9 bases that match TRBD1. Germline CDR1 and CDR2: GTSNPN and SVGIG (reference sequence). Trimming cost V 2 bases and J 2 bases; bases outside gene matches: 9. The CDR3 is made up of 16 amino acids. The CDR3 here is CAWSPSGTGLQETQYF. In DNA, the CDR3 is TGTGCCTGGAGTCCGTCCGGGACAGGGCTACAAGAGACCCAGTACTTC.

This chain connects TRBV29-1 to TRBJ2-3; 7 nucleotides align to TRBD2. Losses at the gene ends were 0 bases for V and 5 bases for J; bases not matched to a gene: 8. The germline CDR1 and CDR2 sequences are SQVTM and ANQGSEA. There are 15 residues in the CDR3. As DNA, the CDR3 is TGCAGCGTTGAAGATGGGGCGGGAGTAGAAGATACGCAGTATTTT. The encoded protein is CSVEDGAGVEDTQYF.

The chain combines TRBV7-2 with TRBJ2-2; tentatively, D is TRBD1 or TRBD2 (7 bases each). The V and J ends lost 5 bases and 6 bases respectively, with 16 bases between them. Per the germline V gene, CDR1 is SGHTA and CDR2 is FQGNSA. The CDR3 length is 15 residues. Here the CDR3 reads CASSHEAGGAGELFF. CDR3 bases: TGTGCCAGCAGCCACGAGGCAGGGGGGGCCGGGGAGCTGTTTTTT.

The chain carries TRBV28 and TRBJ1-4; D gene uncertain. The CDR3 is 15 residues long. Germline loops: CDR1 MDHEN, CDR2 SYDVKM. V lost 3 bases to trimming and J lost 8 bases, with 16 bases between them. CDR3 region: CASSFGVSRGEKLFF. In DNA form, the CDR3 reads TGTGCCAGCAGTTTTGGGGTCAGCCGAGGGGAAAAACTGTTTTTT.

CDR3 nucleotide sequence: TGTGCCAGCAGCGCGAGACAGGGTTTGGACGAGCAGTACTTC. Its translation: CASSARQGLDEQYF. This sequence joins TRBV5-4 and TRBJ2-7; TRBD1 matches 7 bases. The CDR3 is 14 amino acids. Trimming at V came to 4 bases and at J to 5 bases, leaving 9 bases not matched to a gene. The germline V gene has CDR1 SGHNT and CDR2 YYREEE (reference sequence).

The genes are TRBV6-1 and TRBJ2-5; the D is unclear. CDR3 length: 13 residues. Germline assignment: CDR1 MNHNS and CDR2 SASEGT. Trimming shortened V by 5 bases and J by 5 bases, and 12 bases separated the two germline ends. The CDR3 DNA sequence: TGTGCCAGCAGTTTCCTACCCCGGGAGACCCAGTACTTC. Amino acid sequence: CASSFLPRETQYF.

Remarks on this clone: Distinct nucleotide sequences in the sample also encode this CDR3. V and J are TRBV11-3 and TRBJ2-7; 7 positions agree with TRBD2. V dropped 5 bases and J dropped 2; count of bases not matched to a gene: 3. This CDR3 has 13 residues. Germline V gene sequence: CDR1 SGHNT, CDR2 YENEEA. The CDR3: CASSLRGAYEQYF. CDR3 nucleotides: TGTGCCAGCAGCCTACGGGGGGCCTACGAGCAGTACTTC.

This rearrangement joins TRBV5-1 to TRBJ2-3; no clear D. The germline V gene encodes CDR1 SGHRS and CDR2 YFSETQ. This CDR3 region has 15 residues. Trimming cost V 0 bases and J 3 bases, with 11 bases left between them. CDR3 coding DNA: TGCGCCAGCAGCTTGGGGACGATTACTACAGATACGCAGTATTTT. It is translated as CASSLGTITTDTQYF.

CDR3 amino acids: CASSIGLVGELFF. The CDR3 DNA follows: TGCGCCAGCAGCATAGGACTTGTCGGGGAGCTGTTTTTT. This chain connects TRBV5-1 to TRBJ2-2; perhaps TRBD2 as D (5 bases). CDR1 is SGHRS, CDR2 YFSETQ, per germline. The ends were cut back, 4 bases at V and 7 bases at J, with 11 bases in the middle. The CDR3 loop spans 13 amino acids.

J is TRBJ1-5 and V is TRBV28; a weak D match, TRBD1 (5 bases). The CDR3 contains 17 residues. With 5 bases removed from V and 2 bases from J, the gap between germline ends came to 19 bases. Germline loops: CDR1 MDHEN, CDR2 SYDVKM. Here the CDR3 DNA reads TGTGCCAGCAGTCCACTTAGGAGGGGCGCTGGCAATCAGCCCCAGCATTTT. It encodes CASSPLRRGAGNQPQHF. The full variable domain, rest sourced from reference TRBV28 and TRBJ1-5, is DVKVTQSSRYLVKRTGEKVFLECVQDMDHENMFWYRQDPGLGLRLIYFSYDVKMKEKGDIPEGYSVSREKKERFSLILESASTNQTSMYLCASSPLRRGAGNQPQHFGDGTRLSIL.

This clone was counted only a few times. The chain links TRBV10-1 to TRBJ2-2; no reliable D call. Per germline, CDR1 WNHNN and CDR2 SYGVQD (reference sequence). The V end was cut by 1 base, the J end by 5 bases, with 5 bases between. The CDR3 spans 13 residues. CDR3 region: CASSELHTGELFF. The CDR3 nucleotides read TGCGCCAGCAGTGAGTTGCATACCGGGGAGCTGTTTTTT.